This TCR beta chain was sequenced in a study of blood T cells in healthy people across ages. A sample-barcoded 5' primer and a J-beta primer mix were used in a second PCR of roughly 6 to 11 cycles. Each CDR3 protein is one row after TCRdb ran MiXCR on the 5' RACE reads. The repertoire has some 940,000 distinct CDR3 sequences, 25% to 30% of them found once; the top ten carry about 10%. The ends were cut back, 8 bases at V and 4 bases at J, with 14 bases in the middle. The CDR3 covers 13 residues. CDR1 is SGHTA and CDR2 is FQGTGA in the germline V gene. Isolated per sample were at least 7 million PBMCs. This clonotype was recorded many times. In addition, the sample was reused for a study of T cells of mothers and their children. Per that paper: The yield was over 9.5 million TCR beta CDR3 reads from each mother and around 2.9 million from each child. In related and unrelated pairs alike, thymic selection shapes TCR recombination output, with inherited differences minor.

V usage is TRBV7-3 and J usage is TRBJ2-5; possibly TRBD1 or TRBD2 for D (5 bases each). The TCR originated in a woman aged 40 to 50 in good health. Sequencing input: blood. The CDR3 loop reads CASSLFGGETQYF. In nucleotides, the CDR3 is TGTGCCAGCTCCCTGTTTGGGGGAGAGACCCAGTACTTC.